This TCR beta chain was observed in a study of blood T cell repertoires in COVID-19. With 1 base removed from V and 0 bases from J, the gap between germline ends came to 7 bases. The germline V gene has CDR1 SGHNT and CDR2 YYREEE (reference sequence). The CDR3 covers 15 residues. Profiled with immunoSEQ multiplex PCR; TCRdb holds only in-frame clones, not every one. The sample lists hundreds of thousands of clones, 90% to 95% occurring once. The sample holds a few counts of this clone. The receptor was isolated from a man aged 60 to 69 with COVID-19, enrolled during active disease. This chain connects TRBV5-4 to TRBJ2-2; D not certain. The sequenced sample consisted of peripheral blood. This chain's CDR3 is CASSLWAANTGELFF. The CDR3 nucleotides are TGTGCCAGCAGCTTGTGGGCAGCGAACACCGGGGAGCTGTTTTTT.